Included here is one T cell receptor (beta chain) sequence, with context. This specimen belongs to a study of shared clonotypes between healthy human individuals. Each cell subset's genomic DNA was divided evenly among several immunoSEQ plates. Only in-frame clones appear in the TCRdb table, and some are missing; sequencing was by immunoSEQ multiplex PCR. The table has some 1,600,000 clones, nearly 99% seen once. Germline CDR1 and CDR2: SEHNR and FQNEAQ (reference sequence). CDR3 length: 16 amino acids. V gave up 5 bases and J gave up 3 bases, with 16 bases separating them. Sequenced material: naive CD4+ T cells sorted from blood. Subset described: CD45RA+ positively selected. The chain employs TRBV7-9 and TRBJ1-4, with D tentatively TRBD1 (5 bases). The clonotype was recovered from a man aged 25 to 40 in good health. CDR3 protein: CASSQPGGSANEKLFF. The CDR3 nucleotides read TGTGCCAGCAGCCAACCCGGGGGGTCGGCTAATGAAAAACTGTTTTTT.